These 21 T cell receptor beta chains share one sample of origin, sequenced in a study of siplizumab effects on memory and regulatory T cells. Sequencing was performed with immunoSEQ multiplex PCR; in TCRdb, only in-frame clones are kept and a portion is missing. The sample shows around 100,000 clones, about 90% of them seen only once. The sequenced sample consisted of CD4+ T cells sorted from blood. Receptor source: a human donor in good health.

V gene TRBV2 combines with J gene TRBJ2-7, with 10 bases aligning to TRBD1. The CDR3 extends over 14 amino acids. Germline loops: CDR1 SNHLY, CDR2 FYNNEI. Trimming at V came to 0 bases and at J to 4 bases, leaving 0 bases not matched to a gene. The CDR3 DNA reads as TGTGCCAGCAGTGAAGCGGGACAGGGGTACGAGCAGTACTTC. This codes for CASSEAGQGYEQYF.

The chain couples TRBV11-3 to TRBJ1-5, with D perhaps matching TRBD1 (5 bases). CDR1 is SGHNT and CDR2 is YENEEA in the germline V gene. The V and J ends lost 4 bases and 2 bases respectively, with 12 bases between them. This CDR3 contains 15 residues. CDR3 in amino acids: CASSSDKVGNQPQHF. For the CDR3, the DNA is TGTGCCAGCAGCTCGGACAAGGTGGGCAATCAGCCCCAGCATTTT.

This sequence joins TRBV7-3 and TRBJ2-3; the D is unclear. The ends were cut back, 5 bases at V and 5 bases at J, with 11 bases in the middle. Per germline, CDR1 SGHTA and CDR2 FQGTGA. CDR3 length equals 13 residues. The CDR3 is CASSTRSQDTQYF. In DNA form, the CDR3 reads TGTGCCAGCAGCACCAGGTCACAAGATACGCAGTATTTT. Full variable domain (missing parts from reference TRBV7-3 and TRBJ2-3): GAGVSQTPSNKVTEKGKYVELRCDPISGHTALYWYRQSLGQGPEFLIYFQGTGAADDSGLPNDRFFAVRPEGSVSTLKIQRTERGDSAVYLCASSTRSQDTQYFGPGTRLTVL.

V gene TRBV7-2 combines with J gene TRBJ1-2, with D hard to call. Trimming pared 2 bases from V and 4 bases from J, leaving 5 bases between. The CDR3 is made up of 12 amino acids. The germline gives CDR1 SGHTA, CDR2 FQGNSA. CDR3 loop: CASSLLTYGYTF. CDR3 DNA: TGTGCCAGCAGCTTATTAACCTATGGCTACACCTTC.

The gene calls are TRBV11-2 and TRBJ2-5, with TRBD1 as a possible D gene (5 bases). The CDR3 extends over 15 amino acids. The germline gives CDR1 SGHAT, CDR2 FQNNGV. The V and J ends lost 2 bases and 2 bases respectively, with 12 bases between them. CDR3 sequence reads: CASSLSQGAQETQYF. The CDR3 DNA sequence: TGTGCCAGCAGCTTATCCCAGGGTGCACAAGAGACCCAGTACTTC.

This clone came up a few times. This chain joins TRBV6-6 and TRBJ1-3; the D is unclear. V was clipped by 5 bases and J by 4 bases, with 18 bases between them. Germline CDR1 is MNHNY and CDR2 is SVGAGI (reference sequence). The CDR3 consists of 16 residues. The CDR3 is CASSLSNRQRGNTIYF. CDR3 sequence (DNA): TGTGCCAGCAGTCTCTCAAACCGACAACGCGGAAACACCATATATTTT.

The chain uses TRBV5-4 and TRBJ2-1, with D possibly being TRBD1 or TRBD2 (6 bases each). V was pared by 5 bases and J by 6 bases, with 24 bases between. CDR3 length: 17 amino acids. CDR1 SGHNT and CDR2 YYREEE come from the germline V gene (reference sequence). This chain's CDR3 is CASRSSPTGAGSNEQFF. The CDR3 DNA reads TGTGCCAGCAGGTCCTCGCCGACAGGAGCGGGCTCCAATGAGCAGTTCTTC.

CDR3 bases: TGTGCCAGCAGGCTCGACAGCATCCCCCCTGGCTACACCTTC. Protein: CASRLDSIPPGYTF. This chain connects TRBV6-5 to TRBJ1-2; D may be TRBD1 (5 bases). This CDR3 spans 14 amino acids. The germline V and J ends were trimmed by 6 bases and 7 bases, with 18 bases remaining between them. The germline CDR1 and CDR2 sequences are MNHEY and SVGAGI.

The chain recombines TRBV10-1 with TRBJ2-5; possibly TRBD2 for D (5 bases). Germline V gene data show CDR1 as WNHNN and CDR2 as SYGVQD (reference sequence). Deletions cut 0 bases from V and 4 bases from J, with 12 bases between. CDR3 length: 15 residues. The CDR3 loop is CASSESAGLGETQYF. The CDR3 nucleotides are TGCGCCAGCAGTGAGTCGGCGGGCCTCGGAGAGACCCAGTACTTC.

The J gene is TRBJ2-7, the V gene TRBV5-1; 10 nucleotides align to TRBD1. The junction had 5 bases not matched to a gene; V was cut back by 3 bases and J by 2 bases. Looked up from germline, CDR1 is SGHRS and CDR2 is YFSETQ. The CDR3 length is 15 residues. CDR3 sequence reads: CASSSGQGGTYEQYF. CDR3 nucleotides: TGCGCCAGCAGCTCTGGACAGGGGGGAACCTACGAGCAGTACTTC. Full variable domain (missing parts from reference TRBV5-1 and TRBJ2-7): KAGVTQTPRYLIKTRGQQVTLSCSPISGHRSVSWYQQTPGQGLQFLFEYFSETQRNKGNFPGRFSGRQFSNSRSEMNVSTLELGDSALYLCASSSGQGGTYEQYFGPGTRLTVT.

This clone occurred once. The chain couples TRBV4-1 to TRBJ1-2, with TRBD1 identical over 10 bases. Looked up from germline, CDR1 is MGHRA and CDR2 is YSYEKL. The trim removed 3 bases at V and 2 bases at J, leaving 0 bases unmatched. The CDR3 totals 14 residues. The CDR3 DNA follows: TGCGCCAGCAGCCAGGACAGGGGGAACTATGGCTACACCTTC. Its protein is CASSQDRGNYGYTF.

The chain carries TRBV7-2 and TRBJ1-5, with D maybe TRBD1 (5 bases). Germline values: CDR1 SGHTA, CDR2 FQGNSA. The CDR3 length is 13 residues. With 5 bases removed from V and 12 bases from J, the gap between germline ends came to 17 bases. CDR3: CASSTDSPHFQHF. CDR3 DNA: TGTGCCAGCAGCACCGACAGCCCTCATTTCCAGCATTTT.

The rearrangement joins TRBV2 to TRBJ2-2; TRBD1 agrees at 7 bases. V trimming: 3 bases; J trimming: 2 bases; junction bases outside the gene matches: 3. Germline V gene sequence: CDR1 SNHLY, CDR2 FYNNEI. CDR3 length equals 15 residues. CDR3 coding DNA: TGTGCCAGCAGTGATTGGACAGGCAACACCGGGGAGCTGTTTTTT. This encodes CASSDWTGNTGELFF.

The chain has TRBV19 and TRBJ1-2; D gene uncertain. V lost 4 bases, J lost 5 bases, and 8 bases lay in between. The CDR3 has 12 residues. CDR1 is LNHDA, CDR2 SQIVND, per germline (reference sequence). The CDR3 DNA sequence: TGTGCCAGTAGTAGCTACGGGTATGGCTACACCTTC. Amino acids: CASSSYGYGYTF. Drawing the rest from reference TRBV19 and TRBJ1-2, the complete variable domain is DGGITQSPKYLFRKEGQNVTLSCEQNLNHDAMYWYRQDPGQGLRLIYYSQIVNDFQKGDIAEGYSVSREKKESFPLTVTSAQKNPTAFYLCASSSYGYGYTFGSGTRLTVV.

The table lists this clone with a count of one. The rearrangement uses TRBV29-1 and TRBJ2-5; D is possibly TRBD1 or TRBD2 (5 bases each). V gave up 6 bases and J gave up 1 base, with 12 bases separating them. The CDR3 consists of 13 residues. Germline V gene lookup returns CDR1 SQVTM and CDR2 ANQGSEA. The CDR3 loop reads CSVGRGFQETQYF. In DNA, the CDR3 is TGCAGCGTAGGACGGGGCTTCCAAGAGACCCAGTACTTC.

This chain connects TRBV7-9 to TRBJ2-3; 9 bases map to TRBD2. This CDR3 region has 16 residues. The germline gives CDR1 SEHNR, CDR2 FQNEAQ (reference sequence). Trimming cost V 5 bases and J 6 bases; bases outside gene matches: 12. The CDR3 reads CASSTNSGGLADTQYF. Here the CDR3 DNA reads TGTGCCAGCAGCACCAATAGCGGGGGCTTGGCGGATACGCAGTATTTT. Full variable domain (rest looked up from reference TRBV7-9 and TRBJ2-3): DTGVSQNPRHKITKRGQNVTFRCDPISEHNRLYWYRQTLGQGPEFLTYFQNEAQLEKSRLLSDRFSAERPKGSFSTLEIQRTEQGDSAMYLCASSTNSGGLADTQYFGPGTRLTVL.

The rearrangement links TRBV19 to TRBJ2-1; the match to TRBD1 covers 7 bases. The CDR3 length is 14 residues. Germline loops: CDR1 LNHDA, CDR2 SQIVND (reference sequence). J lost 1 base, V lost 5 bases, and 2 bases had no gene match. The DNA of the CDR3 is TGTGCCAGTAGTGACAGGGATTCCTACAATGAGCAGTTCTTC. As protein: CASSDRDSYNEQFF.

This chain connects TRBV5-6 to TRBJ2-3; maybe TRBD2 (6 bases). Trimming left V 0 bases short and J 0 bases short, with 14 bases between. The germline gives CDR1 SGHDT, CDR2 YYEEEE. There are 17 residues in the CDR3. This chain's CDR3 is CASSLGSGGASTDTQYF. CDR3 in DNA: TGTGCCAGCAGCTTGGGATCGGGCGGGGCAAGCACAGATACGCAGTATTTT.

The chain uses TRBV19 and TRBJ2-7, with a tentative D call TRBD2 (6 bases). Germline CDR1 and CDR2: LNHDA and SQIVND (reference sequence). The CDR3 sequence is 13 residues long. V lost 6 bases and J 7 bases, leaving 16 bases between the germline ends. CDR3 region: CASSFGEAREQYF. CDR3 in DNA: TGTGCCAGTAGCTTCGGGGAGGCGAGGGAGCAGTACTTC.

This clone came up once. The gene calls are TRBV5-6 and TRBJ1-5; unclear D gene. Trimming removed 2 bases from V and 0 bases from J, with 15 bases in between. Germline V gene lookup returns CDR1 SGHDT and CDR2 YYEEEE. The CDR3 length is 17 residues. Written as DNA, the CDR3 is TGTGCCAGCAGCTTTAGGCAGGAACTGTATAGCAATCAGCCCCAGCATTTT. Translation: CASSFRQELYSNQPQHF.

The CDR3 bases are TGTGCCAGCAGGGAGACAGGGGGGAATGAAAAACTGTTTTTT. Protein sequence: CASRETGGNEKLFF. The V and J genes are TRBV2 and TRBJ1-4; 9 nucleotides match TRBD1. V lost 6 bases, J lost 5 bases, and 4 bases stayed unmatched. The CDR3 covers 14 residues. Germline-derived CDR1 and CDR2 are SNHLY and FYNNEI.